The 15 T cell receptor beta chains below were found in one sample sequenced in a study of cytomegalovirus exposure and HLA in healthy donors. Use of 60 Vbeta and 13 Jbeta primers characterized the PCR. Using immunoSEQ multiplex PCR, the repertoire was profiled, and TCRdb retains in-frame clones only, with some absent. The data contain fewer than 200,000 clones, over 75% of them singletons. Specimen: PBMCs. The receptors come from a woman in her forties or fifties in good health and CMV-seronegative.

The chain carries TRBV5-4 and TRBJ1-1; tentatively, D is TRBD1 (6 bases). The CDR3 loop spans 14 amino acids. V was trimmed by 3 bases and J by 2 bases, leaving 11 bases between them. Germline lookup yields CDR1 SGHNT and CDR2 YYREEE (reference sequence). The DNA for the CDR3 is TGTGCCAGCAGCTCCGGGACAACAAACACTGAAGCTTTCTTT. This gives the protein CASSSGTTNTEAFF.

The CDR3 protein is CASSKIQGVGGYTF. The CDR3 coding sequence is TGTGCCAGCAGTAAGATACAGGGGGTTGGCGGCTACACCTTC. V gene TRBV28 combines with J gene TRBJ1-2, with TRBD1 matching over 8 bases. Germline V lookup: CDR1 MDHEN, CDR2 SYDVKM. The length of the CDR3 is 14 residues. V gave up 5 bases and J gave up 8 bases; unmatched junction bases: 10.

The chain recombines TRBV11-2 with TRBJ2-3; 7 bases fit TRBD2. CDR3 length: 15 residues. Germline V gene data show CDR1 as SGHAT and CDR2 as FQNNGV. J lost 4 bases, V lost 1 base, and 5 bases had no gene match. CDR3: CASSLVSGRADTQYF. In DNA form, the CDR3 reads TGTGCCAGCAGCTTAGTTTCGGGGAGGGCAGATACGCAGTATTTT.

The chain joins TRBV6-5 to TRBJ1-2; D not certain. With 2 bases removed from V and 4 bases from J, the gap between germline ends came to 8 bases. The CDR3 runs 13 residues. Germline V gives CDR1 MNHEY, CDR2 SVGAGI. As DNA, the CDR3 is TGTGCCAGCAGTTACCGTAACAGCTATGGCTACACCTTC. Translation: CASSYRNSYGYTF.

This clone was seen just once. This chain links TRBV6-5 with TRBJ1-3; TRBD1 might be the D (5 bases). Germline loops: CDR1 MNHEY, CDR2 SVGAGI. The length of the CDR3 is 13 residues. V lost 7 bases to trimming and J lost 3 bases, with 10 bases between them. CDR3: CASNSGIGNTIYF. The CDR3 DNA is TGTGCCAGCAACTCAGGGATTGGAAACACCATATATTTT.

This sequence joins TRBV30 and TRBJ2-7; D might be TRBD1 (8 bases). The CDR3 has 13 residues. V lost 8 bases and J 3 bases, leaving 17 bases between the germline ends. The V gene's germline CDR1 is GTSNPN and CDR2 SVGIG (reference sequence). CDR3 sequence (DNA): TGTGCCGGGGGGGCAGGGGGCGACTACGAGCAGTACTTC. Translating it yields CAGGAGGDYEQYF.

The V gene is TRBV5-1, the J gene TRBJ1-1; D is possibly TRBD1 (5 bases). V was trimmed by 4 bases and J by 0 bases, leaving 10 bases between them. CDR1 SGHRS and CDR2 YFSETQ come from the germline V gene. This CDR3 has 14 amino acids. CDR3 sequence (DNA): TGCGCCAGCAGCCACGACAGCATGAACACTGAAGCTTTCTTT. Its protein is CASSHDSMNTEAFF.

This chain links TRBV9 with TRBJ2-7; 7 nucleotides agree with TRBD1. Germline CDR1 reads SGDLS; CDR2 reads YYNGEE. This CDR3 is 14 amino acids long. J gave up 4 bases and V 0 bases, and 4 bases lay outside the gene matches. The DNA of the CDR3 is TGTGCCAGCAGCGTAGAACAGGGGAAGTACGAGCAGTACTTC. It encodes CASSVEQGKYEQYF.

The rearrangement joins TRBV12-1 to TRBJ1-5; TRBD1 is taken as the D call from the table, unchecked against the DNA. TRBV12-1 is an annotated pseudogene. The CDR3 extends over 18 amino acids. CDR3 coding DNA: TGTGCCAGCAGCTTTGAGCCAGGGGGCGGAAAATTCAATCAGCCCCAGCATTTT. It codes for CASSFEPGGGKFNQPQHF.

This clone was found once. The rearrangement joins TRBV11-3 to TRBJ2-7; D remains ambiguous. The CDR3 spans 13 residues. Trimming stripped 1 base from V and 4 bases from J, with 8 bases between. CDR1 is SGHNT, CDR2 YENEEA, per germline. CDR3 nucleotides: TGTGCCAGCAGCTTAGGTCCCGAGTACGAGCAGTACTTC. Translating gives CASSLGPEYEQYF.

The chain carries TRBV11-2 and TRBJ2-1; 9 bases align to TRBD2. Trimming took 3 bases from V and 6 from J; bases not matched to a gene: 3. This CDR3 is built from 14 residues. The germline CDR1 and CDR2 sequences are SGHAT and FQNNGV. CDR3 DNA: TGTGCCAGCAGCTTGGGGACTAGCCCCAATGAGCAGTTCTTC. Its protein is CASSLGTSPNEQFF.

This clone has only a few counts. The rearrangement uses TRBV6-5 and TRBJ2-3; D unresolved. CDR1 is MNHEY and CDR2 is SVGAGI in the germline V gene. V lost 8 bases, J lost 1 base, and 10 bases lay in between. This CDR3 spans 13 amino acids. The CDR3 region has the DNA TGTGCCAGCTTTTGGCCCGGCACAGATACGCAGTATTTT. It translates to CASFWPGTDTQYF.

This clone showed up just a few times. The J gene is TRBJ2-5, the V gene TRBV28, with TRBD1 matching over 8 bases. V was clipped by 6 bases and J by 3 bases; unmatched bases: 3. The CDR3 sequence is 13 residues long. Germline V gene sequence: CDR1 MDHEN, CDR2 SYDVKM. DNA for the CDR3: TGTGCCAGCAGGACAGGGGACAAAGAGACCCAGTACTTC. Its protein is CASRTGDKETQYF.

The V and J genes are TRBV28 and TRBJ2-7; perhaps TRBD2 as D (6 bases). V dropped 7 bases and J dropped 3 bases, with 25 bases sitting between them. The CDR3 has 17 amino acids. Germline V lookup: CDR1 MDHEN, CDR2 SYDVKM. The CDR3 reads CASNPRGATLRVYEQYF. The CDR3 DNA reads TGTGCCAGCAATCCCCGCGGGGCCACTCTTCGGGTCTACGAGCAGTACTTC. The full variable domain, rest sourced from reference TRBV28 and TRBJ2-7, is DVKVTQSSRYLVKRTGEKVFLECVQDMDHENMFWYRQDPGLGLRLIYFSYDVKMKEKGDIPEGYSVSREKKERFSLILESASTNQTSMYLCASNPRGATLRVYEQYFGPGTRLTVT.

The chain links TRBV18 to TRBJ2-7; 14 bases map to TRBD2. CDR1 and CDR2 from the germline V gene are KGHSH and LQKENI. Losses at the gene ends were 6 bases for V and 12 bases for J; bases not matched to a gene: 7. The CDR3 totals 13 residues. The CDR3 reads CASSPGTSGSRYF. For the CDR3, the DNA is TGTGCCAGCTCGCCCGGGACTAGCGGGAGTCGGTACTTC.